This is a list of T cell receptor beta chains from one sample in a study of blood T cell repertoires in COVID-19. TCRdb's table, derived via immunoSEQ multiplex PCR, lists solely in-frame clones and lacks some. The sample shows around 170,000 clones, around 83% of them seen only once. Sequenced sample: peripheral blood. Source of these receptors: a woman in her thirties with active or convalescent COVID-19. Both conserved end residues are trimmed from each CDR3. The order of the fields is J gene, V gene, CDR3 protein.

>TRBJ2-7|TRBV6-5
ASREEAGGPYEQY
>TRBJ2-5|TRBV6-5
ASRGVDSSQETQY
>TRBJ2-5|TRBV10-3
AIKSREYGPIQETQY
>TRBJ2-3|TRBV19
ASSIGLLSADTQY
>TRBJ2-1|TRBV24-1
ATSRGLAGDNEQF
>TRBJ2-7|TRBV19
ASSPGTGDYEQY
>TRBJ1-2|TRBV6-4
ASSDFRQPDNYGYT
>TRBJ1-4|TRBV11-2
ASSSITGLREKLF
>TRBJ1-3|TRBV30
AWSVLTGLSGNTIY
>TRBJ2-3|TRBV2
ASSPDRATTDTQY
>TRBJ1-2|TRBV2
ASRVRDGYT
>TRBJ2-3|TRBV3-1/TRBV3-2
ASSQDRAGGFADTQY
>TRBJ2-7|TRBV19
ARRPGQDYEQY
>TRBJ1-6|TRBV4-2
ASSQATGGNSPLH
>TRBJ2-7|TRBV5-5
ASSLALGEQY
>TRBJ2-3|TRBV20-1
SASFSGSVRDTQY
>TRBJ2-7|TRBV7-2
ASSLFSGEGHYEQY
>TRBJ1-2|TRBV14
ASSQDKVEAYGYT
>TRBJ2-1|TRBV9
ASSVAGGLADEQF
>TRBJ2-1|TRBV29-1
SVENPGGSYNEQF
>TRBJ2-5|TRBV25-1
ASSAGGAETQY
>TRBJ2-1|TRBV7-2
ASSAESRAGSEQF
>TRBJ1-2|TRBV28
ASSVITGEDTYGYT
>TRBJ2-7|TRBV7-9
ASSLTGSSYEQY
>TRBJ2-6|TRBV28
ASRSGGDGANVLT
>TRBJ1-5|TRBV7-2
ASSQTGTNQPQH
>TRBJ1-1|TRBV11-3
ASSLIGGFGTEAF
>TRBJ1-4|TRBV12-3/TRBV12-4
ASRREDLKLF
>TRBJ2-2|TRBV4-2
ASSQDRIAGGPGELF
>TRBJ2-1|TRBV24-1
ATSGLGLYNEQF
>TRBJ1-2|TRBV5-1
ASSLVLTGIYGYT
>TRBJ1-3|TRBV15
ATSSSRFSGNTIY
>TRBJ2-5|TRBV19
ASSIRGGVETQY
>TRBJ1-6|TRBV18
ASSRQGRGGSYNSPLH
>TRBJ1-2|TRBV27
ASSLWSKGTGDRYGYT
>TRBJ1-5|TRBV5-5
ASSGLQGGSGQPQH
>TRBJ1-4|TRBV7-6
ASSLYDRGPTNEKLF
>TRBJ1-2|TRBV29-1
SVVAGSAQYYGYT
>TRBJ2-7|TRBV3-1/TRBV3-2
ASSQAVLSNYEQY
>TRBJ1-1|TRBV4-2
ASSQERTGSQSEAF
>TRBJ1-4|TRBV5-5
ASTPAGTSNEKLF
>TRBJ1-3|TRBV5-1
ASSGGTGDSGNTIY
>TRBJ2-5|TRBV2
ASIILGEEETQY
>TRBJ1-5|TRBV19
ASNLRGSNQPQH
>TRBJ1-3|TRBV6-1
ASSERQGSSGNTIY
>TRBJ2-5|TRBV18
ASSRGHTGEETQY
>TRBJ2-1|TRBV2
ASKASNTDNEQF
>TRBJ2-1|TRBV13
ASSLERSEQF
>TRBJ2-7|TRBV19
ASSIDVFTYEQY
>TRBJ2-1|TRBV6-5
ASSYSGLNSYNEQF
>TRBJ1-4|TRBV4-1
ASSQWRTAATNEKLF
>TRBJ2-7|TRBV11-3
ASSLAIGSYEQY
>TRBJ2-1|TRBV6-2/TRBV6-3
ASSYSDGTRGF
>TRBJ2-3|TRBV27
ASSRTAGGLTDTQY
>TRBJ2-1|TRBV9
ASSDGGLSYNEQF
>TRBJ1-1|TRBV9
ASSIGTGGTEAF
>TRBJ2-4|TRBV7-9
ASSFQDAKNIQY
>TRBJ2-7|TRBV18
ASSPSPGQSSYEQY
>TRBJ1-6|TRBV7-8
ASSSRGSNYNSPLH